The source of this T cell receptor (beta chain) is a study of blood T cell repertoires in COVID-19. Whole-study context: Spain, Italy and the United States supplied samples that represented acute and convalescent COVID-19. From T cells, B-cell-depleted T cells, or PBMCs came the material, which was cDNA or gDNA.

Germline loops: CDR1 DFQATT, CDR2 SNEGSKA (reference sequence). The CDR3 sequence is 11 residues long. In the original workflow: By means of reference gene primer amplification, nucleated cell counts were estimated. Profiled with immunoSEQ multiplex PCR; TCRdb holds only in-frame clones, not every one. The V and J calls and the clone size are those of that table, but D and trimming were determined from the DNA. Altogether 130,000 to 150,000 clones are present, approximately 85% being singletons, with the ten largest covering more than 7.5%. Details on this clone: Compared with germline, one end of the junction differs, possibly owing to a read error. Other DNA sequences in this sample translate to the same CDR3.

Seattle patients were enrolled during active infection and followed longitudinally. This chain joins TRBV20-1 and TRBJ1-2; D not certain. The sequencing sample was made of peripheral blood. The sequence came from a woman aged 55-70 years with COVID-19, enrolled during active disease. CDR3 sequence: CSARGVHGYTF. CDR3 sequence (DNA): TGCAGCGCTAGAGGAGTGCATGGCTACACCTTC.